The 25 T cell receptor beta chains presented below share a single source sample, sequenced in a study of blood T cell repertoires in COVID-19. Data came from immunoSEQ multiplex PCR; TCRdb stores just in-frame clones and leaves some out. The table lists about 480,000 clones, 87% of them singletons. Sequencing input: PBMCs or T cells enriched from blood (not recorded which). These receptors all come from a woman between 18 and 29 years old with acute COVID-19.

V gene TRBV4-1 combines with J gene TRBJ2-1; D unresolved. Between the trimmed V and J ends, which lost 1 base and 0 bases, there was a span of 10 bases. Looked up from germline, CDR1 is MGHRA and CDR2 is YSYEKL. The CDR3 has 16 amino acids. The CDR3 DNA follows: TGCGCCAGCAGCCAAGGGTTGACAAGCTCCTACAATGAGCAGTTCTTC. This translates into CASSQGLTSSYNEQFF.

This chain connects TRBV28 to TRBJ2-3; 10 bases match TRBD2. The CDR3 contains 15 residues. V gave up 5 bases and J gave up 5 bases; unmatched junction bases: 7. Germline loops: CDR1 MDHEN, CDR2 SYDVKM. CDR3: CASSLQREGGDTQYF. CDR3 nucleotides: TGTGCCAGCAGTCTCCAGCGGGAGGGAGGAGATACGCAGTATTTT.

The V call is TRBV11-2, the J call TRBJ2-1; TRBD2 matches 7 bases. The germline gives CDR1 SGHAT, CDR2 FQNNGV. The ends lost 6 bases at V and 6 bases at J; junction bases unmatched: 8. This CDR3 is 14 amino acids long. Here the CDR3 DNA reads TGTGCCAGCAGAGGACTAGATCACCCCAATGAGCAGTTCTTC. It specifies CASRGLDHPNEQFF.

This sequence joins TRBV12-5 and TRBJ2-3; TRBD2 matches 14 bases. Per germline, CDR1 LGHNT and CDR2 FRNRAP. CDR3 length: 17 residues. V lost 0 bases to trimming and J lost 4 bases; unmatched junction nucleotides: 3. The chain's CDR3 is CASGLVLTSGRADTQYF. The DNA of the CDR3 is TGTGCTAGTGGTTTGGTACTGACTAGCGGGAGGGCAGATACGCAGTATTTT.

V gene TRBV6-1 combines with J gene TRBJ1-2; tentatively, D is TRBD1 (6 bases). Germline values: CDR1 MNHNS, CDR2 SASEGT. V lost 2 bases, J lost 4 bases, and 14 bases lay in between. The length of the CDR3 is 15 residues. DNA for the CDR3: TGTGCCAGCAGTGAAACAGGGTCCTTAATCTATGGCTACACCTTC. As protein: CASSETGSLIYGYTF.

The CDR3 nucleotides are TGTGCCACCAGTGCGACAGGGGGCGAATACAATGAGCAGTTCTTC. Its protein is CATSATGGEYNEQFF. The V call is TRBV24-1, the J call TRBJ2-1, with TRBD1 identical over 10 bases. V trimming: 5 bases; J trimming: 4 bases; junction bases outside the gene matches: 4. Germline V gives CDR1 KGHDR, CDR2 SFDVKD. This CDR3 region has 15 residues.

The CDR3 region is CASSRGEQYF. The CDR3 DNA is TGTGCCAGCAGTCGGGGCGAGCAGTACTTC. The chain carries TRBV28 and TRBJ2-7, with D perhaps matching TRBD2 (5 bases). CDR3 length: 10 residues. The ends were cut back, 5 bases at V and 6 bases at J, with 5 bases in the middle. Germline V gene sequence: CDR1 MDHEN, CDR2 SYDVKM.

CDR3 sequence (DNA): TGTGCCAGCAGCTTCAGGGATGAGCAGTACTTC. Amino acids: CASSFRDEQYF. The V call is TRBV7-9, the J call TRBJ2-7; weak D call: TRBD1 (5 bases). Between the trimmed V and J ends, which lost 3 bases and 7 bases, there was a span of 7 bases. Per germline, CDR1 SEHNR and CDR2 FQNEAQ (reference sequence). CDR3 length: 11 amino acids.

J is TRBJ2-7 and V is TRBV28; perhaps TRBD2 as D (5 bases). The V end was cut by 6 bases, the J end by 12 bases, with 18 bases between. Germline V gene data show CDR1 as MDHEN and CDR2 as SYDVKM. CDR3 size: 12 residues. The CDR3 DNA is TGTGCCAGCAGCTCGGGAAGACGGTTCGGGTACTTC. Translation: CASSSGRRFGYF.

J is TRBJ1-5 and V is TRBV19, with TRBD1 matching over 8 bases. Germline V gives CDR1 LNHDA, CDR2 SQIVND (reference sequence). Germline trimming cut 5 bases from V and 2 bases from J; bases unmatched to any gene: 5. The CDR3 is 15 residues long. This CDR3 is CASSPSTGGNQPQHF. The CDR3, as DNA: TGTGCCAGTAGTCCATCGACAGGGGGCAATCAGCCCCAGCATTTT.

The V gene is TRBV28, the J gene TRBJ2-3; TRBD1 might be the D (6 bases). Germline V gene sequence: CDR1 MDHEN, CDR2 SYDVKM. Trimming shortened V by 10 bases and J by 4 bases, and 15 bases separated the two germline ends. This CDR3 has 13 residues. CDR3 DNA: TGTGCCATCTCAGGGGTGCTTGCAGATACGCAGTATTTT. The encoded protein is CAISGVLADTQYF.

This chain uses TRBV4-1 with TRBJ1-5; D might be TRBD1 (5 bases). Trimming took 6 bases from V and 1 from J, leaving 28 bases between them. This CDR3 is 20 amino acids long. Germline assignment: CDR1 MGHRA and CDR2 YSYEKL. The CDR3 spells CASRRGLYPQGGGSNQPQHF. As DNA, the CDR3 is TGCGCCAGCAGAAGAGGGCTATATCCGCAGGGTGGAGGGAGCAATCAGCCCCAGCATTTT.

This CDR3 is CASSLNPGQGDYGYTF. CDR3 DNA sequence: TGTGCCAGCAGTTTAAACCCGGGACAGGGGGACTATGGCTACACCTTC. The chain has TRBV28 and TRBJ1-2; TRBD1 matches 11 bases. V was clipped by 2 bases and J by 3 bases; unmatched bases: 5. This CDR3 has 16 residues. CDR1 and CDR2 from the germline V gene are MDHEN and SYDVKM.

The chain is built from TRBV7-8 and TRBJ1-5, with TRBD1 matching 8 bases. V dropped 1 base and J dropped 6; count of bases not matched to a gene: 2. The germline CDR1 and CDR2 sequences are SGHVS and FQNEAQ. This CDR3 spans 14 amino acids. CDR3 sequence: CASSLETGVQPQHF. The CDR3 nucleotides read TGTGCCAGCAGCTTAGAGACAGGGGTTCAGCCCCAGCATTTT.

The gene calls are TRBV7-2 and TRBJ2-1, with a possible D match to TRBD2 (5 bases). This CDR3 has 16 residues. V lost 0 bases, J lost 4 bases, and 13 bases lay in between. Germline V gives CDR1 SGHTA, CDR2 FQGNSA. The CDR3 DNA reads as TGTGCCAGCAGCTTAGCCCCCAGCGGTATTTACAATGAGCAGTTCTTC. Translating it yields CASSLAPSGIYNEQFF.

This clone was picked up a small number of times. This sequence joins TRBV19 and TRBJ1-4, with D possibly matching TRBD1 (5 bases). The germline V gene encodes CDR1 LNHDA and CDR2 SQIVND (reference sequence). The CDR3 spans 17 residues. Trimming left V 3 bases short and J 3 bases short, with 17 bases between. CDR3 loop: CASSISPDSAANEKLFF. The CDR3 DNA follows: TGTGCCAGTAGTATCAGCCCCGACAGTGCAGCTAATGAAAAACTGTTTTTT.

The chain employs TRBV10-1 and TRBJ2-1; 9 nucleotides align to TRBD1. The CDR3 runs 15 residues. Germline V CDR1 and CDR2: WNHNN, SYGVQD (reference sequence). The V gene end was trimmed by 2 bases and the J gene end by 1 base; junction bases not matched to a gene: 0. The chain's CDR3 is CASSEGTGSYNEQFF. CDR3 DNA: TGCGCCAGCAGTGAGGGGACAGGGTCCTACAATGAGCAGTTCTTC.

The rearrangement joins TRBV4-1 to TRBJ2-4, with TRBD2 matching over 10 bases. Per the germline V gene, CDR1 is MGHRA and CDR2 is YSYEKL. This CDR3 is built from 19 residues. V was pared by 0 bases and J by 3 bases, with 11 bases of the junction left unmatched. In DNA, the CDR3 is TGCGCCAGCAGCCAAGAAGTGACAGCGGGAGGGTCGAGCAAAAACATTCAGTACTTC. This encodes CASSQEVTAGGSSKNIQYF.

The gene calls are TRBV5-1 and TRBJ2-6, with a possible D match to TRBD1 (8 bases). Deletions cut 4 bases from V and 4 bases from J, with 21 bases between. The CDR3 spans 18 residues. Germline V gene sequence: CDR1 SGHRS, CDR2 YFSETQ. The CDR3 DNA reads TGCGCCAGCAGCCCACCCAGGGGGCTAGCGGAAGGGGCCAACGTCCTGACTTTC. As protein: CASSPPRGLAEGANVLTF.

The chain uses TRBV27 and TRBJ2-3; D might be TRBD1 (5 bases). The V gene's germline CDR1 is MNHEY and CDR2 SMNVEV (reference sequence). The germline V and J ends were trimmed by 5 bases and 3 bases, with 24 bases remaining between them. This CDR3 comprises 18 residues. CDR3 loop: CASSLHTPQGAYTDTQYF. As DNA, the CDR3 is TGTGCCAGCAGTCTCCACACCCCTCAGGGCGCCTATACAGATACGCAGTATTTT.

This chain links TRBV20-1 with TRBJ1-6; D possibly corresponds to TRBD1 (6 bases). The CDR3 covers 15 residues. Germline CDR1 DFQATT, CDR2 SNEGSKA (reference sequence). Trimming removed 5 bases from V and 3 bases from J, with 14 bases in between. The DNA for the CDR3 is TGCAGTGCTCGTGCGACAGGAGGCTATAATTCACCCCTCCACTTT. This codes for CSARATGGYNSPLHF.

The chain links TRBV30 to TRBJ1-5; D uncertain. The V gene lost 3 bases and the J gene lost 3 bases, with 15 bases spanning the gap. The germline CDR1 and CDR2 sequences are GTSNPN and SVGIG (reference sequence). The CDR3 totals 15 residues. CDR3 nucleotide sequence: TGTGCCTGGAGCCACTCAGGCAGTTACAATCAGCCCCAGCATTTT. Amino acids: CAWSHSGSYNQPQHF.

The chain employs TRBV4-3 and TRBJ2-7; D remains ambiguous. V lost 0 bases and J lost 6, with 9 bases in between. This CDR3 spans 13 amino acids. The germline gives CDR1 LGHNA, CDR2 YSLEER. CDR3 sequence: CASSQELLGEQYF. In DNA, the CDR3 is TGCGCCAGCAGCCAAGAGCTCCTCGGCGAGCAGTACTTC.

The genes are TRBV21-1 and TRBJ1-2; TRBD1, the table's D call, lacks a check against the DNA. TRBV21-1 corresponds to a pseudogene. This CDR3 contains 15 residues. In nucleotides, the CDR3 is TGTGCCAGCAGCAAAGCCAATCACAGGGTTCATGGCTACACCTTC. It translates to CASSKANHRVHGYTF.

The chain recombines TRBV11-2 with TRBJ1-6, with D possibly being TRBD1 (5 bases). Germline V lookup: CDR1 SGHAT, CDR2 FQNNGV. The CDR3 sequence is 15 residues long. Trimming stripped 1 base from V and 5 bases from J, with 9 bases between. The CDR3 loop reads CASSLVGTNNSPLHF. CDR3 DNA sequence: TGTGCCAGCAGCTTAGTTGGGACTAATAATTCACCCCTCCACTTT.